The TCR beta chain described here comes from a study of shared T cell receptors in the human thymus. The protocol was immunoSEQ multiplex PCR, while the TCRdb copy is restricted to in-frame clones and leaves out a portion. The sample has more than 550,000 clones; around 87% are singletons. The CDR3 covers 12 residues. Germline CDR1 is GTSNPN and CDR2 is SVGIG (reference sequence). V lost 4 bases and J lost 7, with 13 bases in between. The data were also submitted as part of a second study, on human thymus T cells.

The sample consisted of thymocytes. The V gene is TRBV30, the J gene TRBJ1-2; tentatively, D is TRBD1 (5 bases). This TCR came from a boy under three years old with a congenital heart defect. The CDR3 coding sequence is TGTGCCTGGATCCGGGGGGTCAGTGGCTACACCTTC. The encoded protein is CAWIRGVSGYTF.